The following is a T cell receptor (beta chain) sequence with its context. Its specificity is not known. Pooled in the analysis were second doses at about 4 or about 12 weeks. CDR1 and CDR2 from the germline V gene are SEHNR and FQNEAQ (reference sequence). J gave up 2 bases and V 5 bases, and 5 bases lay outside the gene matches. The CDR3 totals 15 residues. Libraries were prepared by immunoSEQ multiplex PCR; TCRdb keeps only in-frame clonotypes and omits some of them. The sample holds just over 150,000 clones, roughly nine tenths seen once. The data stem from a study of T cell responses to AZD1222 COVID-19 vaccine. General study findings and limits: Close to half of all spike-specific TCRs reportedly target regions of the variants that are unmutated.

This receptor was taken from an adult who received the AZD1222 COVID-19 vaccine. The specimen was peripheral blood, collected 28 days after the second AZD1222 dose. The gene calls are TRBV7-9 and TRBJ2-1; 8 nucleotides line up with TRBD2. The CDR3 reads CASSVGTSAYNEQFF. The CDR3, as DNA: TGTGCCAGCAGCGTCGGGACTAGTGCCTACAATGAGCAGTTCTTC.